This T cell receptor (beta chain) came from a study of blood T cell repertoires in COVID-19. Study information: Material from acute and convalescent COVID-19 was sourced from the United States, Italy and Spain.

About this clone itself: The same CDR3 arises from other DNA sequences in this sample as well.

The CDR3 is 14 residues long. V lost 5 bases and J 1 base, leaving 9 bases between the germline ends. CDR1 is MDHEN, CDR2 SYDVKM, per germline. Data came from immunoSEQ multiplex PCR; TCRdb stores just in-frame clones and leaves some out. The sample includes approximately 280,000 clones, approximately 90% of them seen just once. The receptor's source is a woman between 55 and 75 years old with acute or convalescent COVID-19. The chain uses TRBV28 and TRBJ1-5; D is unclear. The specimen was peripheral blood. The CDR3 sequence: CASSLRGSNQPQHF. The DNA for the CDR3 is TGTGCCAGCAGTCTCCGGGGAAGCAATCAGCCCCAGCATTTT.